This T cell receptor beta chain was sequenced in a study of blood T cell repertoires in COVID-19. Turning to the study itself: COVID-19 samples collected from the United States, Italy and Spain covered acute and convalescent phases. Sources were T cells, B-cell-depleted T cells, or PBMCs; the material itself was cDNA or gDNA.

The germline V gene has CDR1 KGHSH and CDR2 LQKENI. V lost 1 base and J 2 bases, leaving 9 bases between the germline ends. This CDR3 comprises 15 residues. Patients from Seattle were sampled longitudinally, starting during active infection. How the authors handled the data: Estimated nucleated cell counts came from reference gene primer amplification. Method: immunoSEQ multiplex PCR; TCRdb's copy keeps in-frame clones and lacks some. V and J calls and clone size are those listed in that table; D and trimming were worked out from the DNA. The table includes around 46,000 clones, 75% to 90% detected once.

Sequenced material: peripheral blood. The chain joins TRBV18 to TRBJ1-3; no reliable D call. The TCR comes from a woman at least 80 years old with COVID-19, enrolled during active disease. Here the CDR3 reads CASSPLRVTGNTIYF. The CDR3 nucleotides are TGTGCCAGCTCACCACTGAGGGTGACTGGAAACACCATATATTTT.